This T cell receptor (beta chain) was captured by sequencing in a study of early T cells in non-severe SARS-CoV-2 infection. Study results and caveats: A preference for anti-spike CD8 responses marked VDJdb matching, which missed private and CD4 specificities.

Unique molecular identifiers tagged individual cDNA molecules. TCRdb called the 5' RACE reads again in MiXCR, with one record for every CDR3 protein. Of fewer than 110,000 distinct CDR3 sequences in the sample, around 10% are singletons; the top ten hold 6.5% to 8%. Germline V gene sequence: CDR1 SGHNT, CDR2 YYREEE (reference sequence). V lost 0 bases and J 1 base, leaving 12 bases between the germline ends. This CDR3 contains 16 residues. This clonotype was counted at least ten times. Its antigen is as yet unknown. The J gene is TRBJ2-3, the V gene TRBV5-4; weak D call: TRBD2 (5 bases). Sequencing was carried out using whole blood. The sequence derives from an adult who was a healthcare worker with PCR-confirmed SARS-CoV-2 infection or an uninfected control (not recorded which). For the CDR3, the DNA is TGTGCCAGCAGCTTGGGTCGTAGCGATGGCACAGATACGCAGTATTTT. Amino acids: CASSLGRSDGTDTQYF.